This T cell receptor beta chain comes out of a study of T cell repertoires in cytomegalovirus infection. TCRdb fed the reads into MiXCR, producing one record per CDR3 protein. The table records around 570,000 distinct CDR3 sequences, 40% of them present only once. As for this clonotype: Its target is not known.

Study-level findings and limits: There were HLA-C-restricted CMV-specific TCR beta clonotypes dominating the ex vivo response. Frequencies of public TCR beta families were cumulated, and this identified carriers of CMV plus the relevant HLA.

This TCR derives from a human donor in good health (CMV status not recorded). Some clones in this sample may be carry-over from other donors' samples. This material consisted of cultured PBMCs, taken from culture after CMV antigen stimulation.

CDR3: CASRDQGRDNEQFF. The DNA for the CDR3 is TGTGCCAGCAGAGACCAGGGGAGGGACAATGAGCAGTTCTTC. The chain is built from TRBV6-1 and TRBJ2-1, with D possibly matching TRBD2 (7 bases). The germline V and J ends were trimmed by 6 bases and 5 bases, with 14 bases remaining between them. Germline lookup yields CDR1 MNHNS and CDR2 SASEGT. This CDR3 has 14 amino acids.